This T cell receptor beta chain was sequenced for a study of Ad26.COV2.S vaccination and SARS-CoV-2 variants. General observations from the study: Vaccine and placebo groups showed comparable non-spike TCR breadth. Vaccine recipients showed a spike-specific TCR breadth that was higher than in placebo recipients.

This sample's treatment: around 19 received Ad26.COV2.S at low or high dose, single or two shots; about 5 received placebo; per-sample allocation not given. On day 63 after the first injection, vaccine and placebo recipients gave samples. SARS-CoV-2 spike from the Wuhan strain was encoded by the vaccine, an Ad26 vector. On this clone itself: Its specificity is not known.

Repertoires were generated with immunoSEQ multiplex PCR, while TCRdb's copy carries only in-frame clones and drops some. The sample lists 200,000 to 250,000 clones, more than 75% occurring once. In germline, CDR1 is MDHEN, CDR2 SYDVKM. With 5 bases clipped from V and 7 bases from J, the junction kept 5 bases outside the gene matches. The CDR3 totals 13 residues. Sample: peripheral blood, taken in a trial of Ad26.COV2.S vaccine versus placebo. The receptor was derived from a person between 18 and 65 years old who received the Ad26.COV2.S COVID-19 vaccine or a placebo. The rearrangement joins TRBV28 to TRBJ1-2; 9 nucleotides match TRBD1. The CDR3, as DNA: TGTGCCAGCAGTCCGGTGGACAGGGGTGGCTACACCTTC. This sequence encodes CASSPVDRGGYTF.